This is a list of T cell receptor beta chains from one sample in a study of blood T cell repertoires in COVID-19. Data came from immunoSEQ multiplex PCR; TCRdb stores just in-frame clones and leaves some out. The sample holds about 160,000 clones, more than 80% seen once. What was sequenced was peripheral blood. Source of these receptors: a man in his 60s with acute or convalescent COVID-19. Both conserved end residues are part of each CDR3. Fields, in order: V gene, clone size, J gene, D gene, CDR3 DNA, CDR3 protein. The D gene is left open where the match is weak. Only part of the rows carry a size: once, few, many, or a class if the clone is expanded.

TRBV18	NA	TRBJ1-5	NA	TGTGCCAGCTCTTCAGGGAACAGCAATCAGCCCCAGCATTTT	CASSSGNSNQPQHF
TRBV5-1	NA	TRBJ2-2	NA	TGCGCCAGCAGCCTCAATGGGGGACAAATGAACACCGGGGAGCTGTTTTTT	CASSLNGGQMNTGELFF
TRBV5-1	once	TRBJ2-1	TRBD1	TGCGCCAGCAGCTTACCCTACGGGACAGCCGACAATGAGCAGTTCTTC	CASSLPYGTADNEQFF
TRBV24-1	NA	TRBJ2-1	TRBD1	TGTGCCACCAGTACTGACAGGGCCCACAATGAGCAGTTCTTC	CATSTDRAHNEQFF
TRBV18	NA	TRBJ2-7	TRBD2	TGTGCCAGCTCACCAAGGGCGGGGGGACACTACGAGCAGTACTTC	CASSPRAGGHYEQYF
TRBV19	NA	TRBJ1-5	NA	TGTGCCAGTACCACTCTAGGGGGAGGGCGGGAGCAGCCCCAGCATTTT	CASTTLGGGREQPQHF
TRBV2	NA	TRBJ1-6	TRBD1	TGTGCCAGCCGCAGACAGGGCGATAATTCACCCCTCCACTTT	CASRRQGDNSPLHF
TRBV9	NA	TRBJ1-1	TRBD1	TGTGCCAGCAGCGTGGGGCAGGGGGTGAATACTGAAGCTTTCTTT	CASSVGQGVNTEAFF
TRBV18	NA	TRBJ1-1	NA	TGTGCCAGCTTCTCGGAGGGGAGCACTGAAGCTTTCTTT	CASFSEGSTEAFF
TRBV4-1	NA	TRBJ2-7	TRBD1	TGCGCCAGCAGCCAACCGGGACAGGGCTCCTACGAGCAGTACTTC	CASSQPGQGSYEQYF
TRBV19	NA	TRBJ1-4	TRBD1	TGTGCCAGTTACCCAGGGGGCAAGGAAAAACTGTTTTTT	CASYPGGKEKLFF
TRBV11-2	once	TRBJ2-3	NA	TGTGCCAGCAGCTTAGTGGTCGAGGGTCGCACGCAGTATTTT	CASSLVVEGRTQYF
TRBV11-2	NA	TRBJ2-7	TRBD1	TGTGCCAGCAGCTCCGACAGGGGGGACGAGCAGTACTTC	CASSSDRGDEQYF
TRBV5-4	NA	TRBJ1-1	NA	TGTGCCAGCAGATCCGGCTGGGGCGCGGGGGGGAACACTGAAGCTTTCTTT	CASRSGWGAGGNTEAFF
TRBV11-2	NA	TRBJ2-7	TRBD2	TGTGCCAGCAGCTTGGAGACTAGCGGCTCCTACGAGCAGTACTTC	CASSLETSGSYEQYF
TRBV15	once	TRBJ1-6	NA	TGTGCCACCAGCAGAGTGGTCACAGACAATTCACCCCTCCACTTT	CATSRVVTDNSPLHF
TRBV7-9	NA	TRBJ1-1	NA	TGTGCCAGCAGCCTGACAGATATGAACACTGAAGCTTTCTTT	CASSLTDMNTEAFF
TRBV3-1/TRBV3-2	NA	TRBJ2-1	TRBD2	TGTGCCAGCAGCCTAGGACTAGCGGGGGATGAGCAGTTCTTC	CASSLGLAGDEQFF
TRBV12-3/TRBV12-4	NA	TRBJ2-1	NA	TGTGCCAGCAGTACAGACAGGAATGAGCAGTTCTTC	CASSTDRNEQFF
TRBV6-5	NA	TRBJ1-5	NA	TGTGCCAGCAGCCCGTGGGGGGTCGATCAGCCCCAGCATTTT	CASSPWGVDQPQHF
TRBV15	NA	TRBJ1-2	TRBD1	TGTGCCACCAGCAGCGGACAGGCTATCTATGGCTACACCTTC	CATSSGQAIYGYTF
TRBV5-1	NA	TRBJ2-2	TRBD1	TGCGCCAGCAGCTTCTGGGACAGGGATACCGGGGAGCTGTTTTTT	CASSFWDRDTGELFF
TRBV2	NA	TRBJ1-2	NA	TGTGCCAGCACCCCCAGGATGGATGGCTACACCTTC	CASTPRMDGYTF
TRBV6-5	NA	TRBJ1-6	NA	TGTGCCAGTGTCATGGCAGATCCTTCACCCCTCCACTTT	CASVMADPSPLHF
TRBV5-4	NA	TRBJ2-3	TRBD2	TGTGCCAGCAGCTTGGAGGCGGCGGGGGGCACAGATACGCAGTATTTT	CASSLEAAGGTDTQYF
TRBV7-2	NA	TRBJ1-1	NA	TGTGCCAGCAGCTTAGCCAGGGAAAACACTGAAGCTTTCTTT	CASSLARENTEAFF
TRBV10-3	few	TRBJ1-6	NA	TGTGCCATCAGTGAGTCGAAAAGTGGGTCAGGTTCACCCCTCCACTTT	CAISESKSGSGSPLHF
TRBV7-9	NA	TRBJ1-6	NA	TGTGCCAGCAGCGCTCCCGGGGGGCGTAATTCACCCCTCCACTTT	CASSAPGGRNSPLHF
TRBV24-1	NA	TRBJ2-1	NA	TGTGCCACCAGTGACAAGACAGCTTACAATGAGCAGTTCTTC	CATSDKTAYNEQFF
TRBV10-3	NA	TRBJ2-7	NA	TGTGCCATCAGTGAGTCCTGGCAAGACTACGAGCAGTACTTC	CAISESWQDYEQYF
TRBV19	NA	TRBJ1-6	NA	TGTGCCAGTAGAGGACAGAGAGTTTCACCCCTCCACTTT	CASRGQRVSPLHF
TRBV10-3	NA	TRBJ1-2	TRBD1	TGTGCCATCAGTGAAACAGGGGGCGCATATGGCTACACCTTC	CAISETGGAYGYTF